This TCR beta chain was sequenced in a study of T cell repertoires in cytomegalovirus infection. Study as a whole: Public TCR beta signatures provided an indication of both CMV infection and a matching HLA type.

Germline CDR1 MNHNS, CDR2 SASEGT. Trimming took 5 bases from V and 1 from J, leaving 3 bases between them. The CDR3 runs 13 residues. Concerning this clonotype itself: Its antigen is currently unknown.

TCRdb passed the reads through MiXCR, listing each CDR3 protein once. The sample contains 370,000 or so distinct CDR3 sequences, about 34% of which appear only once. This receptor was taken from a human donor in good health (CMV status not recorded). Some clones in this sample may be carry-over from other donors' samples. Sequencing used cultured PBMCs, obtained from culture after CMV antigen stimulation. This rearrangement joins TRBV6-1 to TRBJ2-6; D remains unclear. CDR3 DNA sequence: TGTGCCAGCAGTTGGTCTGGGGCCAACGTCCTGACTTTC. Translation: CASSWSGANVLTF.